The 5 T cell receptor beta chains reported below all come from one sample, sequenced in a study of cytomegalovirus exposure and HLA in healthy donors. Primers for the PCR totalled 60 Vbeta and 13 Jbeta. Here immunoSEQ multiplex PCR was the method, and the copy in TCRdb shows in-frame clones only, minus some. This sample carries 150,000 to 250,000 clones, roughly four fifths of them seen once, and the ten largest clones take less than 2%. Sequencing was performed on PBMCs. The source of these receptors is a man aged 25 to 40 in good health and CMV-seronegative.

This clone was seen once. The chain joins TRBV19 to TRBJ2-2; D gene unclear. The CDR3 is 14 amino acids. Germline CDR1 reads LNHDA; CDR2 reads SQIVND (reference sequence). With 5 bases removed from V and 3 bases from J, the gap between germline ends came to 10 bases. The CDR3: CASSSGYYTGELFF. As DNA, the CDR3 is TGTGCCAGTAGTTCGGGTTATTACACCGGGGAGCTGTTTTTT.

The gene calls are TRBV28 and TRBJ1-1; D might be TRBD1 (5 bases). The V end lost 5 bases, the J end lost 1 base, and 11 bases lay between the germline ends. This CDR3 spans 14 amino acids. The germline V gene has CDR1 MDHEN and CDR2 SYDVKM. The CDR3, as DNA: TGTGCCAGCAGTACATGGAGGGGGAACACTGAAGCTTTCTTT. As protein: CASSTWRGNTEAFF.

V and J are TRBV10-1 and TRBJ2-1, with TRBD2 as a possible D gene (5 bases). CDR3 size: 14 residues. Looked up from germline, CDR1 is WNHNN and CDR2 is SYGVQD (reference sequence). The V end was cut by 3 bases, the J end by 7 bases, with 13 bases between. The CDR3 coding sequence is TGCGCCAGCAGTGATGTTAATAGCGTAAATGAGCAGTTCTTC. This translates into CASSDVNSVNEQFF.

The chain couples TRBV7-9 to TRBJ1-1; 7 bases align to TRBD1. The CDR3 length is 13 residues. Germline CDR1 SEHNR, CDR2 FQNEAQ (reference sequence). J gave up 6 bases and V 4 bases, and 5 bases lay outside the gene matches. For the CDR3, the DNA is TGTGCCAGCAGCTCAGGACAGGCCTCTGAAGCTTTCTTT. Amino acid sequence: CASSSGQASEAFF.

The V gene is TRBV7-2, the J gene TRBJ2-3; 7 positions match TRBD2. Germline V gene lookup returns CDR1 SGHTA and CDR2 FQGNSA. This CDR3 is built from 12 residues. V shed 3 bases and J 6 bases; nucleotides not matched to a gene: 0. The CDR3 spells CASSFSGDTQYF. DNA for the CDR3: TGTGCCAGCAGCTTTAGCGGGGATACGCAGTATTTT.